A single sample is the source of the 9 T cell receptor beta chains below, sequenced in a study of graft-versus-host responses after intestinal transplantation. Responders labeled with CFSE (roughly 200,000) were plated with roughly 200,000 irradiated, violet-dye-labeled stimulators. Generated by immunoSEQ multiplex PCR, the TCRdb table keeps only in-frame clones and is missing some. The sample records some 10,000 clones, around a third being singletons. The sequencing used alloreactive CD8+ T cells from a mixed lymphocyte reaction culture, collected before intestinal transplant. The subset denotes: CFSE-low proliferating T cells sorted from approximately six-day pre-transplant mixed lymphocyte reaction (GvH or HvG direction). The receptors stem from a human patient who received an intestinal transplant.

The chain links TRBV5-4 to TRBJ1-2; 7 nucleotides line up with TRBD1. This CDR3 is 14 amino acids long. Germline CDR1 and CDR2: SGHNT and YYREEE (reference sequence). The V gene end was trimmed by 3 bases and the J gene end by 12 bases; junction bases not matched to a gene: 14. This CDR3 is CASSSKSGTVEDTF. Written as DNA, the CDR3 is TGTGCCAGCAGCTCAAAATCCGGGACAGTGGAGGACACCTTC.

The V call is TRBV15, the J call TRBJ2-1; TRBD2 agrees at 8 bases. CDR3 size: 16 residues. CDR1 and CDR2 from the germline V gene are LNHNV and YYDKDF (reference sequence). The V and J ends lost 2 bases and 4 bases, in that order; junction bases with no gene match: 7. CDR3 nucleotides: TGTGCCACCAGCAGATCACGGGAGGGCCCATACAATGAGCAGTTCTTC. Residues: CATSRSREGPYNEQFF.

The chain couples TRBV16 to TRBJ1-1, with D unclear. In germline, CDR1 is KGHSY, CDR2 FQNENV. V shed 2 bases and J shed 5 bases, with 6 bases lying between them. The CDR3 totals 12 residues. The CDR3 is CASSQGGTEAFF. In DNA form, the CDR3 reads TGTGCCAGCAGCCAAGGCGGAACTGAAGCTTTCTTT.

This sequence joins TRBV6-1 and TRBJ1-2; TRBD1 might be the D (5 bases). Trimming left V 0 bases short and J 8 bases short, with 13 bases between. Germline loops: CDR1 MNHNS, CDR2 SASEGT. The CDR3 has 14 amino acids. For the CDR3, the DNA is TGTGCCAGCAGTGAAGCGTGGCAGGGTATGGGCTACACCTTC. Encoded protein: CASSEAWQGMGYTF.

The chain links TRBV11-2 to TRBJ2-7; D is unresolved. V lost 1 base and J lost 1, with 5 bases in between. Germline loops: CDR1 SGHAT, CDR2 FQNNGV. This CDR3 has 13 residues. The chain's CDR3 is CASSLGRSYEQYF. CDR3 DNA sequence: TGTGCCAGCAGCTTAGGGCGGTCCTACGAGCAGTACTTC.

The rearrangement joins TRBV19 to TRBJ2-5; 9 nucleotides match TRBD2. Germline lookup yields CDR1 LNHDA and CDR2 SQIVND (reference sequence). Germline trimming cut 1 base from V and 5 bases from J; bases unmatched to any gene: 5. This CDR3 has 15 amino acids. The DNA of the CDR3 is TGTGCCAGTAGTATAGTTGCGGGGGGGTTTGAGACCCAGTACTTC. It yields the protein CASSIVAGGFETQYF.

The J gene is TRBJ1-5, the V gene TRBV16; D is uncertain. V gave up 1 base and J gave up 5 bases, with 6 bases separating them. This CDR3 has 13 amino acids. Germline V lookup: CDR1 KGHSY, CDR2 FQNENV. The CDR3 DNA sequence: TGTGCCAGCAGCCAATACGGTGATCAGCCCCAGCATTTT. It encodes CASSQYGDQPQHF.

The chain employs TRBV7-3 and TRBJ1-1; no clear D. Trimming stripped 2 bases from V and 2 bases from J, with 18 bases between. Germline loops: CDR1 SGHTA, CDR2 FQGTGA. CDR3 length equals 17 residues. CDR3 nucleotides: TGTGCCAGCAGCTTATGGATCGGAGGAGCTTTAAACACTGAAGCTTTCTTT. Translated: CASSLWIGGALNTEAFF.

In regard to this clone: One junction end does not reproduce the germline sequence, and a read error may be involved. The V call is TRBV4-2, the J call TRBJ2-3; TRBD1 matches at 7 bases. CDR1 is LGHNA and CDR2 is YNFKEQ in the germline V gene. CDR3 length: 17 residues. CDR3 sequence reads: CAGSQDFTGATTDTQYF. The CDR3 bases are TGTGCCGGCAGCCAAGACTTCACAGGGGCAACCACAGATACGCAGTATTTT.